This TCR beta chain emerged from a study of beta chain features in type 1 diabetes. Study results and caveats: All four CD4+ subsets from Type 1 diabetes patients carried moderately but significantly shorter TCRB CDR3s.

The authors reverse transcribed all of the isolated RNA, so sequencing captured expressed TCRB transcripts. TCRdb's copy holds only in-frame clones and misses some; the assay was immunoSEQ multiplex PCR. The sample gives about 99,000 clones, approximately 30% of which show up once; more than 0.5% is in the top ten. Concerning this clone itself: The antigen is not known.

Germline CDR1 MNHEY, CDR2 SMNVEV (reference sequence). Germline trimming cut 3 bases from V and 5 bases from J; bases unmatched to any gene: 8. The CDR3 has 15 amino acids. Sequenced: central memory CD4+ T cells from blood. This receptor was taken from a woman aged 18 to 35 with type 1 diabetes. The chain links TRBV27 to TRBJ2-3; 7 positions match TRBD1. Here the CDR3 reads CASSFRTGVGDTQYF. CDR3 nucleotide sequence: TGTGCCAGCAGTTTCAGAACAGGGGTAGGAGATACGCAGTATTTT.